This T cell receptor beta chain stems from a study of T cell repertoires in cytomegalovirus infection. Study summary: Well-studied HLA-B-restricted CMV epitopes were used in the study alongside recently identified HLA-C-restricted ones. Public signatures in TCR beta pointed to CMV infection and matching HLA type.

Findings and limits, study-wide: Clonotype analysis showed dominance of the ex vivo response by HLA-C-restricted CMV-specific TCR beta clonotypes.

Concerning this clonotype: Its target is not known. The junction shows a germline mismatch at one end, possibly a read error.

The CDR3 is made up of 16 amino acids. TCRdb re-called the reads through MiXCR, storing one row per CDR3 protein. The sample has 450,000 to 550,000 distinct CDR3 sequences; approximately 42% are singletons. The material sequenced was cultured PBMCs, taken from culture after CMV antigen stimulation. This TCR came from a human donor in good health (CMV status not recorded). Some clones in this sample may be carry-over from other donors' samples. The chain has TRBV5-3 and TRBJ2-6, with D tentatively TRBD1 (5 bases). TRBV5-3 is noted as an ORF with a role that remains uncertain. CDR3 loop: CASSSGQTYGANVLTF. In DNA form, the CDR3 reads TGTGCCAGCAGCTCAGGACAAACTTATGGGGCCAACGTCCTGACTTTC.